Sequencing of this T cell receptor beta chain was carried out in a study of blood T cell repertoires in COVID-19. At the level of the study: COVID-19 samples, acute and convalescent, were from the United States, Italy and Spain. From T cells, B-cell-depleted T cells, or PBMCs came the material, which was cDNA or gDNA.

CDR1 is LGHNT and CDR2 is FRNRAP in the germline V gene. The CDR3 is made up of 13 amino acids. Trimming took 6 bases from V and 2 from J, leaving 10 bases between them. Sequencing was performed with immunoSEQ multiplex PCR; in TCRdb, only in-frame clones are kept and a portion is missing. Of over 100,000 clones in the sample, around four fifths are singletons; the top ten hold roughly 7.7%. The receptor was isolated from a man between 65 and 85 years old with acute or convalescent COVID-19. The sequenced sample consisted of peripheral blood. V gene TRBV12-5 combines with J gene TRBJ1-1, with D maybe TRBD1 (6 bases). The CDR3 DNA is TGTGCTAGTGGATCCAGGGGTAACACTGAAGCTTTCTTT. Protein sequence: CASGSRGNTEAFF.